A single sample gave rise to the 30 T cell receptor beta chains below, sequenced in a study of cytomegalovirus exposure and HLA in healthy donors. The PCR contained 60 Vbeta and 13 Jbeta primers. TCRdb's table, derived via immunoSEQ multiplex PCR, lists solely in-frame clones and lacks some. The sample yields about 190,000 clones, 84% seen once. The material sequenced was PBMCs. Every receptor here comes from a boy under 18 in good health and CMV-seronegative.

This chain uses TRBV7-2 with TRBJ1-1; D gene unclear. The ends were cut back, 4 bases at V and 7 bases at J, with 13 bases in the middle. The CDR3 totals 13 residues. The germline V gene encodes CDR1 SGHTA and CDR2 FQGNSA. CDR3 nucleotide sequence: TGTGCCAGCAGCTCCCCCGGAGGGTTTGAAGCTTTCTTT. Its translation is CASSSPGGFEAFF.

V gene TRBV14 combines with J gene TRBJ2-7; perhaps TRBD1 as D (5 bases). From germline, CDR1 is SGHDN and CDR2 FVKESK. Trimming left V 3 bases short and J 2 bases short, with 11 bases between. The CDR3 totals 14 residues. The CDR3 is CASSHSQGPYEQYF. The CDR3 DNA follows: TGTGCCAGCAGCCACTCCCAGGGCCCCTACGAGCAGTACTTC.

V usage is TRBV4-1 and J usage is TRBJ2-7; possible D gene TRBD1, 5 bases. Germline CDR1 reads MGHRA; CDR2 reads YSYEKL. V was trimmed by 0 bases and J by 3 bases, leaving 12 bases between them. The CDR3 is 15 amino acids. CDR3 nucleotides: TGCGCCAGCAGCCAAGAATTCCGGCAGGGCTACGAGCAGTACTTC. This translates into CASSQEFRQGYEQYF.

The chain is built from TRBV6-5 and TRBJ2-1; 9 bases line up with TRBD1. Germline trimming cut 1 base from V and 6 bases from J; bases unmatched to any gene: 7. CDR1 MNHEY and CDR2 SVGAGI come from the germline V gene. The CDR3 sequence is 16 residues long. The CDR3 DNA reads as TGTGCCAGCAGTTACTGGGCACAGGGGGCTGGCAATGAGCAGTTCTTC. This sequence encodes CASSYWAQGAGNEQFF.

The chain recombines TRBV30 with TRBJ1-6, with a weak D call TRBD1 (5 bases). Germline lookup yields CDR1 GTSNPN and CDR2 SVGIG (reference sequence). The CDR3 is 12 amino acids. V lost 1 base and J lost 10, with 8 bases in between. In DNA, the CDR3 is TGTGCCTGGAGTGCAGGGAAATCACCCCTCCACTTT. As protein: CAWSAGKSPLHF.

With respect to this clone: The sample holds other DNA sequences that translate to the same CDR3. V gene TRBV9 combines with J gene TRBJ1-3; 8 nucleotides agree with TRBD1. From germline, CDR1 is SGDLS and CDR2 YYNGEE. CDR3 size: 15 residues. Trimming removed 2 bases from V and 0 bases from J; junction bases left unmatched: 1. This CDR3 is CASSVTGGSGNTIYF. Written as DNA, the CDR3 is TGTGCCAGCAGCGTTACAGGGGGCTCTGGAAACACCATATATTTT.

This sequence joins TRBV7-2 and TRBJ2-7; 10 positions agree with TRBD2. Germline V gene data show CDR1 as SGHTA and CDR2 as FQGNSA. V dropped 1 base and J dropped 2; count of bases not matched to a gene: 11. CDR3 size: 18 residues. The CDR3 sequence is CASSLVSASGSSAYEQYF. The CDR3 DNA is TGTGCCAGCAGCTTAGTTTCCGCTAGCGGGAGTTCTGCCTACGAGCAGTACTTC.

The chain joins TRBV6-5 to TRBJ1-1; 7 bases fit TRBD1. This CDR3 region has 15 residues. CDR1 and CDR2 from the germline V gene are MNHEY and SVGAGI. The V segment lost 2 bases and the J segment 1 base; nucleotides outside the gene matches: 4. In nucleotides, the CDR3 is TGTGCCAGCAGTTACCCAGGACAGGCGAACACTGAAGCTTTCTTT. Residues: CASSYPGQANTEAFF.

This clone was seen only once. The chain employs TRBV7-9 and TRBJ2-1; TRBD1 aligns across 11 bases. Germline CDR1 SEHNR, CDR2 FQNEAQ (reference sequence). Trimming took 4 bases from V and 7 from J; bases not matched to a gene: 6. CDR3 length: 15 amino acids. CDR3 sequence: CASSSGQGVWNEQFF. The DNA of the CDR3 is TGTGCCAGCAGCTCGGGACAGGGGGTTTGGAATGAGCAGTTCTTC.

This chain uses TRBV2 with TRBJ2-5; 8 nucleotides agree with TRBD2. With 3 bases clipped from V and 4 bases from J, the junction kept 7 bases outside the gene matches. Germline lookup yields CDR1 SNHLY and CDR2 FYNNEI. The CDR3 spans 15 residues. The CDR3 bases are TGTGCCAGCAGTGATAGGGCGGGGGGTCGAGAGACCCAGTACTTC. Translating gives CASSDRAGGRETQYF. The entire variable domain, with the rest obtained from reference TRBV2 and TRBJ2-5, is as follows: EPEVTQTPSHQVTQMGQEVILRCVPISNHLYFYWYRQILGQKVEFLVSFYNNEISEKSEIFDDQFSVERPDGSNFTLKIRSTKLEDSAMYFCASSDRAGGRETQYFGPGTRLLVL.

This chain's CDR3 is CASSSAVGTRGNQPQHF. In nucleotides, the CDR3 is TGTGCCAGCAGCTCTGCTGTGGGGACAAGGGGCAATCAGCCCCAGCATTTT. The chain uses TRBV7-2 and TRBJ1-5; D may be TRBD1 (6 bases). The CDR3 contains 17 residues. Germline V gene sequence: CDR1 SGHTA, CDR2 FQGNSA. V was clipped by 4 bases and J by 2 bases, with 18 bases between them. Looking up the rest from reference TRBV7-2 and TRBJ1-5 gives the full variable domain: GAGVSQSPSNKVTEKGKDVELRCDPISGHTALYWYRQSLGQGLEFLIYFQGNSAPDKSGLPSDRFSAERTGGSVSTLTIQRTQQEDSAVYLCASSSAVGTRGNQPQHFGDGTRLSIL.

The V gene is TRBV7-9, the J gene TRBJ1-1, with D possibly being TRBD1 (6 bases). Germline V gives CDR1 SEHNR, CDR2 FQNEAQ (reference sequence). The CDR3 has 12 amino acids. Trimming took 7 bases from V and 6 from J, leaving 12 bases between them. Here the CDR3 DNA reads TGTGCCAGCAACAGGGCGGCGGCTGAAGCTTTCTTT. Translated, it gives CASNRAAAEAFF. The full variable domain, in which reference TRBV7-9 and TRBJ1-1 provide the parts outside the CDR3, is DTGVSQNPRHKITKRGQNVTFRCDPISEHNRLYWYRQTLGQGPEFLTYFQNEAQLEKSRLLSDRFSAERPKGSFSTLEIQRTEQGDSAMYLCASNRAAAEAFFGQGTRLTVV.

The chain recombines TRBV28 with TRBJ1-6; 7 nucleotides line up with TRBD1. Germline trimming cut 1 base from V and 11 bases from J; bases unmatched to any gene: 8. Germline lookup yields CDR1 MDHEN and CDR2 SYDVKM. The CDR3 loop spans 15 amino acids. The CDR3 DNA reads as TGTGCCAGCAGTTTATCGCGACAGGGTCAGGCACCCCTCCACTTT. This gives the protein CASSLSRQGQAPLHF.

This clone was seen just once. This sequence joins TRBV29-1 and TRBJ1-2; D gene ambiguous. Germline V gives CDR1 SQVTM, CDR2 ANQGSEA. The CDR3 runs 11 residues. Between the trimmed V and J ends, which lost 2 bases and 5 bases, there was a span of 6 bases. This chain's CDR3 is CSVERGYGYTF. The CDR3 DNA follows: TGCAGCGTTGAACGGGGATATGGCTACACCTTC.

The CDR3 nucleotides read TGTGCCACCAGCAGTAGCGATTGGGACAGAAATTCACCCCTCCACTTT. Its translation is CATSSSDWDRNSPLHF. The chain joins TRBV15 to TRBJ1-6, with 7 bases aligning to TRBD1. V lost 3 bases to trimming and J lost 7 bases; unmatched junction nucleotides: 9. Germline CDR1 and CDR2: LNHNV and YYDKDF (reference sequence). CDR3 size: 16 residues.

The rearrangement joins TRBV28 to TRBJ2-7; 13 bases match TRBD2. There are 17 residues in the CDR3. Germline V gene lookup returns CDR1 MDHEN and CDR2 SYDVKM. J lost 4 bases, V lost 4 bases, and 10 bases had no gene match. As DNA, the CDR3 is TGTGCCAGCAGTTCCCCCGGGACTAGCGGGAACTTATACGAGCAGTACTTC. Its protein is CASSSPGTSGNLYEQYF.

The gene calls are TRBV19 and TRBJ1-5; 8 positions agree with TRBD1. Trimming took 6 bases from V and 0 from J; bases not matched to a gene: 7. The CDR3 is 16 residues long. Germline values: CDR1 LNHDA, CDR2 SQIVND (reference sequence). This CDR3 is CASRPDRALSNQPQHF. DNA of the CDR3: TGTGCCAGTAGGCCGGACAGGGCTCTTAGCAATCAGCCCCAGCATTTT.

The chain joins TRBV7-9 to TRBJ2-7; 7 nucleotides line up with TRBD2. V lost 5 bases and J lost 2; bases outside the gene matches: 9. CDR1 SEHNR and CDR2 FQNEAQ come from the germline V gene (reference sequence). CDR3 length equals 15 residues. The CDR3 DNA reads as TGTGCCAGCAGCACAGCCGGGACTACCGCCTACGAGCAGTACTTC. Residues: CASSTAGTTAYEQYF.

This CDR3 is CASAGGMNTGELFF. DNA for the CDR3: TGTGCCAGCGCAGGGGGCATGAACACCGGGGAGCTGTTTTTT. This chain joins TRBV6-1 and TRBJ2-2; TRBD1 aligns across 8 bases. Germline CDR1 MNHNS, CDR2 SASEGT. CDR3 size: 14 residues. J lost 1 base, V lost 8 bases, and 3 bases had no gene match.

The chain uses TRBV30 and TRBJ1-1; 7 bases align to TRBD1. Germline CDR1 GTSNPN, CDR2 SVGIG (reference sequence). V lost 2 bases to trimming and J lost 1 base; unmatched junction nucleotides: 1. The CDR3 has 13 residues. The CDR3 protein is CAWSPGGNTEAFF. The CDR3 DNA reads TGTGCCTGGAGTCCAGGGGGGAACACTGAAGCTTTCTTT.

The chain carries TRBV13 and TRBJ2-7; D may be TRBD2 (6 bases). V was clipped by 3 bases and J by 6 bases, with 12 bases between them. This CDR3 is built from 13 residues. CDR1 is PRHDT, CDR2 FYEKMQ, per germline (reference sequence). The DNA of the CDR3 is TGTGCCAGCAGCTTGGGGGGATCGAGCGAGCAGTACTTC. This translates into CASSLGGSSEQYF.

This rearrangement joins TRBV30 to TRBJ2-1; TRBD2 matches 9 bases. The CDR3 contains 18 residues. The V gene's germline CDR1 is GTSNPN and CDR2 SVGIG (reference sequence). The V and J ends lost 2 bases and 8 bases, in that order; junction bases with no gene match: 19. In nucleotides, the CDR3 is TGTGCCTGGAGTACTGGACTCCGGCGGGAGGGCCTGGGCGATGAGCAGTTCTTC. This translates into CAWSTGLRREGLGDEQFF.

Points on this clone: A read error may account for a junction end that differs from germline. This chain connects TRBV7-9 to TRBJ2-7, with D perhaps TRBD1 (5 bases). This CDR3 spans 15 amino acids. Germline CDR1 SEHNR, CDR2 FQNEAQ (reference sequence). DNA for the CDR3: TGTTCCAGCAGCAAGCTAACAGGTAATTGGTACGAGCAGTACTTC. It is translated as CSSSKLTGNWYEQYF.

The chain joins TRBV5-4 to TRBJ2-1; 8 nucleotides agree with TRBD2. The germline V gene has CDR1 SGHNT and CDR2 YYREEE (reference sequence). J lost 10 bases, V lost 5 bases, and 8 bases had no gene match. The CDR3 extends over 13 amino acids. CDR3 sequence reads: CASRGSGSNEQFF. The CDR3 nucleotides read TGTGCCAGCAGGGGCAGCGGGAGTAACGAGCAGTTCTTC.

V gene TRBV11-2 combines with J gene TRBJ2-1, with 14 bases fitting TRBD2. The CDR3 extends over 16 amino acids. J gave up 9 bases and V 3 bases, and 7 bases lay outside the gene matches. The germline CDR1 and CDR2 sequences are SGHAT and FQNNGV. The CDR3 DNA sequence: TGTGCCAGCAGCTTTCGAAGGGGACTAGCGGGAGTTGAGCAGTTCTTC. Translated: CASSFRRGLAGVEQFF.

This chain links TRBV7-9 with TRBJ2-5, with 8 bases aligning to TRBD1. This CDR3 region has 14 residues. Trimming at V came to 4 bases and at J to 5 bases, leaving 6 bases not matched to a gene. Per the germline V gene, CDR1 is SEHNR and CDR2 is FQNEAQ (reference sequence). This CDR3 reads CASSSPGQVETQYF. The DNA for the CDR3 is TGTGCCAGCAGCTCCCCGGGACAGGTGGAGACCCAGTACTTC.

The V gene is TRBV5-6, the J gene TRBJ2-3; TRBD2 aligns across 8 bases. Trimming at V came to 4 bases and at J to 3 bases, leaving 4 bases not matched to a gene. The CDR3 loop spans 14 amino acids. Per the germline V gene, CDR1 is SGHDT and CDR2 is YYEEEE. This CDR3 is CASSEGLGTDTQYF. The CDR3 DNA is TGTGCCAGCAGCGAGGGACTAGGGACAGATACGCAGTATTTT.

The chain carries TRBV7-3 and TRBJ2-3; D is perhaps TRBD2 (6 bases). This CDR3 is built from 15 residues. The germline V gene has CDR1 SGHTA and CDR2 FQGTGA. V lost 2 bases, J lost 4 bases, and 13 bases lay in between. The CDR3 nucleotides read TGTGCCAGCAGCTTAGAGCGGGTTCGGGCAGATACGCAGTATTTT. This sequence encodes CASSLERVRADTQYF. Supplemented by reference TRBV7-3 and TRBJ2-3, the full variable domain reads GAGVSQTPSNKVTEKGKYVELRCDPISGHTALYWYRQSLGQGPEFLIYFQGTGAADDSGLPNDRFFAVRPEGSVSTLKIQRTERGDSAVYLCASSLERVRADTQYFGPGTRLTVL.

This chain joins TRBV20-1 and TRBJ1-1, with D uncertain. The CDR3 totals 11 residues. CDR1 and CDR2 (germline): DFQATT, SNEGSKA (reference sequence). Trimming took 6 bases from V and 3 from J, leaving 8 bases between them. The CDR3 loop reads CSAYSDTEAFF. The CDR3, as DNA: TGCAGTGCCTACTCCGACACTGAAGCTTTCTTT.

This clone was seen once. This chain uses TRBV4-1 with TRBJ2-3; TRBD2 matches at 10 bases. The CDR3 is 20 amino acids. Trimming removed 4 bases from V and 2 bases from J; junction bases left unmatched: 18. The germline V gene encodes CDR1 MGHRA and CDR2 YSYEKL. CDR3 region: CASSRLQGLASVILTDTQYF. CDR3 DNA sequence: TGCGCCAGCAGCCGATTACAGGGACTAGCGTCAGTTATTCTCACAGATACGCAGTATTTT.